This T cell receptor beta chain was observed in a study of T-cell reconstitution after alpha-beta-depleted transplantation in children. In the case of this clonotype: Compared with germline, one end of the junction differs, possibly owing to a read error.

Germline V gives CDR1 DFQATT, CDR2 SNEGSKA (reference sequence). This CDR3 is built from 14 residues. It was with unique molecular identifiers that the TCRbeta library was prepared. TCRdb called the PCR reads again in MiXCR, with one record for every CDR3 protein. Of 200,000 to 250,000 distinct CDR3 sequences in the sample, 8.5% to 10% are singletons; the top ten hold approximately 5.9%. The sequence was obtained from a human donor who donated a stem cell graft to a child with acute lymphoblastic leukemia. The gene calls are TRBV20-1 and TRBJ1-3, with D possibly TRBD1 on 6 matching bases. Sequences were derived from PBMCs from the stem cell graft donor, sampled from the stem cell graft. CDR3 nucleotide sequence: TGCACTGCTAGAGTCAGCAGGGGAGGTCACACCATATATTTT. This translates into CTARVSRGGHTIYF.